The 8 T cell receptor beta chains presented below share a single source sample, sequenced in a study of OX40 agonist ivuxolimab in advanced cancers. Clones were read by immunoSEQ multiplex PCR, and TCRdb kept only the in-frame ones, dropping some. The table records approximately 89,000 clones, roughly 93% of them present only once. Here the sequenced sample was CD4+ or CD8+ T cells sorted from blood, taken in a trial of the OX40 agonist ivuxolimab. The source is an adult with an advanced solid tumor such as melanoma, head and neck, liver or kidney cancer.

V and J are TRBV28 and TRBJ2-2; tentatively, D is TRBD1 (6 bases). CDR1 and CDR2 from the germline V gene are MDHEN and SYDVKM. There are 15 residues in the CDR3. Between the trimmed V and J ends, which lost 6 bases and 1 base, there was a span of 12 bases. CDR3 in DNA: TGTGCCAGCAGCTCCGGGACACAGAACACCGGGGAGCTGTTTTTT. Amino acids: CASSSGTQNTGELFF.

This chain joins TRBV28 and TRBJ2-6, with D unclear. The V gene's germline CDR1 is MDHEN and CDR2 SYDVKM. There are 15 residues in the CDR3. Trimming pared 2 bases from V and 0 bases from J, leaving 5 bases between. The CDR3 reads CASSLRSSGANVLTF. CDR3 DNA: TGTGCCAGCAGTTTAAGGAGCTCTGGGGCCAACGTCCTGACTTTC.

This chain uses TRBV5-1 with TRBJ2-7; TRBD2 agrees at 9 bases. The CDR3 runs to 14 residues. J was trimmed by 2 bases and V by 2 bases; bases with no gene match: 2. The germline gives CDR1 SGHRS, CDR2 YFSETQ. This CDR3 reads CASSFSGSPYEQYF. CDR3 nucleotide sequence: TGCGCCAGCAGCTTTAGCGGGAGCCCCTACGAGCAGTACTTC.

The CDR3: CASSTRLAGGNEQFF. The CDR3 nucleotides read TGTGCCAGCAGCACACGACTAGCGGGAGGAAATGAGCAGTTCTTC. The rearrangement uses TRBV7-9 and TRBJ2-1; 13 bases agree with TRBD2. Looked up from germline, CDR1 is SEHNR and CDR2 is FQNEAQ (reference sequence). The CDR3 covers 15 residues. Unmatched junction bases numbered 5, after V lost 5 bases and J lost 7 bases.

The chain combines TRBV19 with TRBJ1-2, with D unclear. The CDR3 runs 14 residues. Trimming took 7 bases from V and 4 from J, leaving 16 bases between them. Germline loops: CDR1 LNHDA, CDR2 SQIVND (reference sequence). The CDR3 DNA reads as TGTGCCAGTAACCCAATAATGGACTCCTATGGCTACACCTTC. Its protein product is CASNPIMDSYGYTF.

This rearrangement joins TRBV7-7 to TRBJ2-7; D is perhaps TRBD2 (5 bases). V was cut by 0 bases and J by 2 bases, with 11 bases left in between. The CDR3 has 15 amino acids. Germline V gene sequence: CDR1 SSHAT, CDR2 FNYEAQ (reference sequence). As DNA, the CDR3 is TGTGCCAGCAGCTTAGCGGCAGGACTCCCCTACGAGCAGTACTTC. Translated: CASSLAAGLPYEQYF.

The chain couples TRBV7-6 to TRBJ2-7, with 7 bases identical to TRBD2. The V segment lost 6 bases and the J segment 1 base; nucleotides outside the gene matches: 9. Germline V lookup: CDR1 SGHVS, CDR2 FNYEAQ. This CDR3 is built from 15 residues. CDR3 DNA: TGTGCCAGCAGTTTGACTAGCCTACCTTCCTACGAGCAGTACTTC. Translating it yields CASSLTSLPSYEQYF.

The V gene is TRBV7-2, the J gene TRBJ2-1, with TRBD2 matching over 14 bases. Germline CDR1 SGHTA, CDR2 FQGNSA. This CDR3 spans 17 amino acids. Losses at the gene ends were 2 bases for V and 3 bases for J; bases not matched to a gene: 3. The CDR3 coding sequence is TGTGCCAGCAGCTTACTTGGGACTAGCGGGAGCTACAATGAGCAGTTCTTC. Translated: CASSLLGTSGSYNEQFF.